These 27 T cell receptor beta chains came from one sample sequenced in a study of cytomegalovirus exposure and HLA in healthy donors. In the PCR, 60 Vbeta and 13 Jbeta primers were used. The repertoire was sequenced with immunoSEQ multiplex PCR; TCRdb's copy has only in-frame clones and lacks some. The sample holds 150,000 to 200,000 clones. Sequencing used PBMCs. These receptors all come from a boy between 10 and 17 years old in good health and CMV-seronegative.

This chain joins TRBV15 and TRBJ2-5; D unresolved. V was trimmed by 4 bases and J by 5 bases, leaving 11 bases between them. CDR3 size: 13 residues. Germline CDR1 reads LNHNV; CDR2 reads YYDKDF (reference sequence). Here the CDR3 reads CATSTPVRETQYF. In nucleotides, the CDR3 is TGTGCCACCAGCACTCCCGTGAGGGAGACCCAGTACTTC. The full variable domain, its missing parts supplied by reference TRBV15 and TRBJ2-5, is DAMVIQNPRYQVTQFGKPVTLSCSQTLNHNVMYWYQQKSSQAPKLLFHYYDKDFNNEADTPDNFQSRRPNTSFCFLDIRSPGLGDTAMYLCATSTPVRETQYFGPGTRLLVL.

The V call is TRBV21-1, the J call TRBJ1-1; the table's D gene call, TRBD1, was not cross checked with the DNA. TRBV21-1 is recorded as a pseudogene. This CDR3 has 17 amino acids. CDR3 amino acids: CASSRPVPQGANTEAFF. The CDR3 DNA is TGTGCCAGCAGCCGCCCTGTCCCTCAGGGGGCGAACACTGAAGCTTTCTTT.

The V gene is TRBV5-6, the J gene TRBJ1-5; D is unclear. CDR3 length: 13 residues. Trimming cost V 1 base and J 6 bases, with 8 bases left between them. CDR1 and CDR2 from the germline V gene are SGHDT and YYEEEE. CDR3 sequence: CASSLSSGQPQHF. For the CDR3, the DNA is TGTGCCAGCAGCTTGTCTTCAGGTCAGCCCCAGCATTTT.

V and J are TRBV5-6 and TRBJ1-2; no definite D call. The CDR3 is made up of 13 amino acids. The germline CDR1 and CDR2 sequences are SGHDT and YYEEEE. V shed 0 bases and J shed 7 bases, with 10 bases lying between them. For the CDR3, the DNA is TGTGCCAGCAGCTTGGCTTTTCTCGGTGGCTACACCTTC. Protein sequence: CASSLAFLGGYTF.

The chain is built from TRBV2 and TRBJ2-7; TRBD1 aligns across 9 bases. There are 14 residues in the CDR3. V was clipped by 3 bases and J by 6 bases; unmatched bases: 6. In germline, CDR1 is SNHLY, CDR2 FYNNEI. The CDR3 is CASSDTRTGAEQYF. As DNA, the CDR3 is TGTGCCAGCAGTGACACTCGGACAGGGGCCGAGCAGTACTTC. The full variable domain, its missing parts supplied by reference TRBV2 and TRBJ2-7, is EPEVTQTPSHQVTQMGQEVILRCVPISNHLYFYWYRQILGQKVEFLVSFYNNEISEKSEIFDDQFSVERPDGSNFTLKIRSTKLEDSAMYFCASSDTRTGAEQYFGPGTRLTVT.

This chain uses TRBV7-8 with TRBJ2-7; 7 nucleotides align to TRBD1. Germline V CDR1 and CDR2: SGHVS, FQNEAQ. Unmatched junction bases numbered 5, after V lost 3 bases and J lost 6 bases. CDR3 length: 13 residues. CDR3 sequence (DNA): TGTGCCAGCAGCTTTTCCAGGGGGTTCGAGCAGTACTTC. This gives the protein CASSFSRGFEQYF.

The chain couples TRBV18 to TRBJ2-2; 9 nucleotides line up with TRBD1. This CDR3 has 13 residues. J was trimmed by 6 bases and V by 10 bases; bases with no gene match: 6. Germline loops: CDR1 KGHSH, CDR2 LQKENI. Here the CDR3 reads CATGQGISGELFF. CDR3 DNA: TGTGCCACTGGACAGGGGATCTCCGGGGAGCTGTTTTTT.

The CDR3 nucleotides read TGTGCCAGTAGAACGACAGGGGCGGTTACCGGGGAGCTGTTTTTT. This sequence encodes CASRTTGAVTGELFF. This chain joins TRBV19 and TRBJ2-2; 8 bases align to TRBD1. V shed 6 bases, J shed 5 bases, and the junction held 8 bases outside the gene matches. This CDR3 has 15 amino acids. Germline V gene data show CDR1 as LNHDA and CDR2 as SQIVND (reference sequence).

The chain couples TRBV5-1 to TRBJ2-7; D unresolved. V lost 0 bases to trimming and J lost 5 bases, with 9 bases between them. CDR1 is SGHRS, CDR2 YFSETQ, per germline. The length of the CDR3 is 13 residues. CDR3 protein: CASSLAVVHEQYF. In DNA, the CDR3 is TGCGCCAGCAGCTTGGCCGTAGTCCACGAGCAGTACTTC.

The chain couples TRBV28 to TRBJ2-1; D ambiguous. Germline CDR1 is MDHEN and CDR2 is SYDVKM. V was clipped by 3 bases and J by 0 bases, with 6 bases between them. The CDR3 has 14 residues. The CDR3 DNA follows: TGTGCCAGCAGTTTGGCGGACTCCTACAATGAGCAGTTCTTC. Amino acid sequence: CASSLADSYNEQFF.

The chain joins TRBV29-1 to TRBJ1-3, with 7 bases aligning to TRBD1. Germline-derived CDR1 and CDR2 are SQVTM and ANQGSEA. The CDR3 length is 14 residues. V shed 5 bases, J shed 0 bases, and the junction held 4 bases outside the gene matches. This chain's CDR3 is CSVMGQNSGNTIYF. The CDR3 nucleotides read TGCAGCGTTATGGGACAGAACTCTGGAAACACCATATATTTT.

V usage is TRBV6-1 and J usage is TRBJ2-4, with D possibly being TRBD2 (6 bases). V was cut by 6 bases and J by 9 bases, with 18 bases left in between. There are 14 residues in the CDR3. Germline CDR1 reads MNHNS; CDR2 reads SASEGT. CDR3 amino acids: CASSRLEGTGIQYF. The CDR3 nucleotides read TGTGCCAGCAGCCGCTTGGAGGGCACGGGCATTCAGTACTTC.

This chain links TRBV9 with TRBJ2-1, with D tentatively TRBD2 (6 bases). The V end was cut by 3 bases, the J end by 7 bases, with 20 bases between. The CDR3 has 16 amino acids. CDR1 and CDR2 (germline): SGDLS, YYNGEE. The DNA of the CDR3 is TGTGCCAGCAGCGAGGGTTTACTAGCTGAGTGGAATGAGCAGTTCTTC. The encoded protein is CASSEGLLAEWNEQFF.

V usage is TRBV2 and J usage is TRBJ2-1, with D possibly TRBD2 on 5 matching bases. Germline lookup yields CDR1 SNHLY and CDR2 FYNNEI. Between the trimmed V and J ends, which lost 11 bases and 8 bases, there was a span of 19 bases. This CDR3 has 13 amino acids. CDR3 sequence: CACLPLRGDEQFF. The CDR3 nucleotides read TGTGCCTGCCTTCCCCTCCGGGGAGATGAGCAGTTCTTC.

This chain connects TRBV7-8 to TRBJ2-2; D is uncertain. This CDR3 region has 15 residues. The V gene's germline CDR1 is SGHVS and CDR2 FQNEAQ. V lost 5 bases, J lost 1 base, and 11 bases lay in between. The CDR3 loop reads CASSRYVMNTGELFF. In DNA, the CDR3 is TGTGCCAGCAGCCGGTACGTCATGAACACCGGGGAGCTGTTTTTT.

The chain joins TRBV19 to TRBJ2-7; the match to TRBD1 covers 10 bases. Germline V lookup: CDR1 LNHDA, CDR2 SQIVND (reference sequence). V was clipped by 9 bases and J by 2 bases; unmatched bases: 7. This CDR3 has 14 amino acids. CDR3 nucleotides: TGTGCCAGCAATGACAGGGGGCAACCCTACGAGCAGTACTTC. It encodes CASNDRGQPYEQYF.

Remarks on this clone: Within the sample, other DNA sequences also encode this same CDR3. The rearrangement links TRBV6-5 to TRBJ2-7, with D tentatively TRBD2 (6 bases). Trimming pared 0 bases from V and 0 bases from J, leaving 9 bases between. The CDR3 spans 15 residues. CDR1 is MNHEY and CDR2 is SVGAGI in the germline V gene. This chain's CDR3 is CASSYSTGGSYEQYF. CDR3 DNA sequence: TGTGCCAGCAGTTACTCGACCGGGGGCTCCTACGAGCAGTACTTC.

This rearrangement joins TRBV6-5 to TRBJ2-7, with 11 bases that match TRBD1. The germline V gene has CDR1 MNHEY and CDR2 SVGAGI. This CDR3 is built from 14 residues. Losses at the gene ends were 4 bases for V and 2 bases for J; bases not matched to a gene: 1. The CDR3 protein is CASSWGQGAYEQYF. CDR3 sequence (DNA): TGTGCCAGCAGTTGGGGACAGGGGGCCTACGAGCAGTACTTC.

CDR3 DNA: TGTGCCAGCAGCTTAGAGTATTTGGCTAGCGGGAGCACAGATACGCAGTATTTT. Translated, it gives CASSLEYLASGSTDTQYF. The chain links TRBV11-2 to TRBJ2-3, with 8 bases that match TRBD2. Unmatched junction bases numbered 8, after V lost 0 bases and J lost 0 bases. CDR3 length: 18 residues. Germline V lookup: CDR1 SGHAT, CDR2 FQNNGV.

This chain uses TRBV15 with TRBJ2-5; TRBD2 might be the D (5 bases). Germline lookup yields CDR1 LNHNV and CDR2 YYDKDF (reference sequence). The germline V and J ends were trimmed by 1 base and 5 bases, with 8 bases remaining between them. The CDR3 length is 13 residues. DNA of the CDR3: TGTGCCACCAGCAGAGCCAAGCGGGAGACCCAGTACTTC. Translated, it gives CATSRAKRETQYF.

V and J are TRBV5-1 and TRBJ2-3, with 8 bases lining up with TRBD2. The germline CDR1 and CDR2 sequences are SGHRS and YFSETQ. This CDR3 spans 14 amino acids. The V segment lost 4 bases and the J segment 1 base; nucleotides outside the gene matches: 2. CDR3 sequence: CASSEAGGTDTQYF. Written as DNA, the CDR3 is TGCGCCAGCAGCGAAGCGGGGGGCACAGATACGCAGTATTTT.

The CDR3 nucleotides read TGTGCCAGCAGTTTAAGCAGGGGGAGAGAGAACATTCAGTACTTC. This sequence encodes CASSLSRGRENIQYF. This chain links TRBV27 with TRBJ2-4; 7 bases fit TRBD1. The CDR3 is 15 residues long. The junction had 8 bases not matched to a gene; V was cut back by 2 bases and J by 7 bases. Germline V gene data show CDR1 as MNHEY and CDR2 as SMNVEV (reference sequence).

The V gene is TRBV27, the J gene TRBJ1-1; D may be TRBD1 (5 bases). V gave up 5 bases and J gave up 1 base, with 11 bases separating them. The CDR3 is made up of 14 amino acids. Germline V CDR1 and CDR2: MNHEY, SMNVEV (reference sequence). This chain's CDR3 is CASSVGLTNTEAFF. CDR3 nucleotides: TGTGCCAGCAGTGTGGGACTTACGAACACTGAAGCTTTCTTT.

The chain joins TRBV7-3 to TRBJ2-1; D uncertain. The V end was cut by 1 base, the J end by 8 bases, with 12 bases between. CDR1 is SGHTA and CDR2 is FQGTGA in the germline V gene. The CDR3 loop spans 14 amino acids. CDR3 bases: TGTGCCAGCAGCTTAAGTTCGGAACGGGATGAGCAGTTCTTC. Residues: CASSLSSERDEQFF.

The chain recombines TRBV4-1 with TRBJ2-7; TRBD2 aligns across 9 bases. The CDR3 runs 15 residues. V lost 3 bases and J lost 0; bases outside the gene matches: 3. Germline V gives CDR1 MGHRA, CDR2 YSYEKL. The CDR3 spells CASSQIAGASYEQYF. The CDR3, as DNA: TGCGCCAGCAGCCAGATAGCGGGGGCCTCCTACGAGCAGTACTTC.

V and J are TRBV28 and TRBJ1-1; 12 positions agree with TRBD1. Germline V gene data show CDR1 as MDHEN and CDR2 as SYDVKM. V shed 6 bases, J shed 6 bases, and the junction held 11 bases outside the gene matches. The CDR3 totals 16 residues. CDR3 coding DNA: TGTGCCAGCAGCTCACCCCGGGACAGGGGGCGGCCTGAAGCTTTCTTT. Amino acid sequence: CASSSPRDRGRPEAFF. The full variable domain, rest sourced from reference TRBV28 and TRBJ1-1, is DVKVTQSSRYLVKRTGEKVFLECVQDMDHENMFWYRQDPGLGLRLIYFSYDVKMKEKGDIPEGYSVSREKKERFSLILESASTNQTSMYLCASSSPRDRGRPEAFFGQGTRLTVV.

This chain links TRBV19 with TRBJ1-6; possible D gene TRBD1, 6 bases. The V and J ends lost 7 bases and 8 bases respectively, with 12 bases between them. This CDR3 has 13 residues. From germline, CDR1 is LNHDA and CDR2 SQIVND (reference sequence). The CDR3, as DNA: TGTGCCAGTACTTGGGACAAAGATTCACCCCTCCACTTT. It codes for CASTWDKDSPLHF.